This entry is about one TCR beta chain. These data belong to a study of blood T cell repertoires in COVID-19. Cohorts were assigned according to the clinical history that participants reported. Original processing notes: By means of reference gene primer amplification, nucleated cell counts were estimated. TCRdb keeps only in-frame clones here, not all; method: immunoSEQ multiplex PCR. The V and J calls and clone size come from that table; D and trimming were worked out from the DNA. The data contain hundreds of thousands of clones, 90% of them seen just once; the ten biggest clones take up around 2.6%. Germline V lookup: CDR1 SGHAT, CDR2 FQNNGV. V dropped 1 base and J dropped 3; count of bases not matched to a gene: 4. The CDR3 spans 16 residues.

Sequenced sample: PBMCs or T cells enriched from blood (not recorded which). V and J are TRBV11-2 and TRBJ2-1; 9 nucleotides align to TRBD2. This TCR was recovered from a man aged 55 to 70 who had recovered from COVID-19. CDR3 bases: TGTGCCAGCAGCTTAGTCTTGACTAGCGGCTACAATGAGCAGTTCTTC. Protein: CASSLVLTSGYNEQFF.